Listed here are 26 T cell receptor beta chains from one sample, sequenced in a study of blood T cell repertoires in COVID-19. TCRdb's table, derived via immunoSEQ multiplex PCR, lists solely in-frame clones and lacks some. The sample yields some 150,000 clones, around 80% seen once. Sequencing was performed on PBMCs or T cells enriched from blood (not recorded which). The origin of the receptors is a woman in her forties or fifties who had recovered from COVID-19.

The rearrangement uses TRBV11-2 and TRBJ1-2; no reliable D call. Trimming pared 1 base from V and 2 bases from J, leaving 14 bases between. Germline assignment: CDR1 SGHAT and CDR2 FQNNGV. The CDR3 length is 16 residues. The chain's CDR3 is CASSLVSGKGNYGYTF. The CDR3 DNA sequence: TGTGCCAGCAGCTTAGTTTCCGGGAAGGGCAACTATGGCTACACCTTC.

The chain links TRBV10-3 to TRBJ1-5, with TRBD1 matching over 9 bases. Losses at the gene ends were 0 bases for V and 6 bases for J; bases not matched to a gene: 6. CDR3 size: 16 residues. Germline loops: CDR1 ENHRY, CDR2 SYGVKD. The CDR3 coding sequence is TGTGCCATCAGTGAGTCGTCGGGACAGGGAAGTCAGCCCCAGCATTTT. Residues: CAISESSGQGSQPQHF.

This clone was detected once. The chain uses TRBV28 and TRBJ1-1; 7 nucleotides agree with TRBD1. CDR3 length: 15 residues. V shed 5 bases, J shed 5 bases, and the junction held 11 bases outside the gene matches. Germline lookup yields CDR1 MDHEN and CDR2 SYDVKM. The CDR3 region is CASSVPQGGRTEAFF. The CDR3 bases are TGTGCCAGCAGTGTCCCCCAGGGGGGAAGGACTGAAGCTTTCTTT.

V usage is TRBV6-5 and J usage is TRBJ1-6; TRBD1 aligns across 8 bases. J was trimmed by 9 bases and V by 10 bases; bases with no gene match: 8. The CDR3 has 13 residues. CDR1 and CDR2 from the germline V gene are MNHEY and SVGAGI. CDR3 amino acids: CATRTGSSSPLHF. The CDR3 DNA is TGTGCCACCCGGACAGGGTCGAGTTCACCCCTCCACTTT.

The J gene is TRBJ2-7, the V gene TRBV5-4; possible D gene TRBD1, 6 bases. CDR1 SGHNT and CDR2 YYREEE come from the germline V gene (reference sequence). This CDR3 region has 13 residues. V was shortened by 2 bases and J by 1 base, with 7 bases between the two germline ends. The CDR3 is CASSFGQSYEQYF. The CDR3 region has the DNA TGTGCCAGCAGCTTCGGACAGTCCTACGAGCAGTACTTC.

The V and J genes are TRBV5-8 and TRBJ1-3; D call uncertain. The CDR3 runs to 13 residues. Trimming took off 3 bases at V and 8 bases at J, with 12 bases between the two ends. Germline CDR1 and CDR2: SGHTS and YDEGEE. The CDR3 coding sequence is TGTGCCAGCAGCTATTTACCCGGGGACACCATATATTTT. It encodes CASSYLPGDTIYF.

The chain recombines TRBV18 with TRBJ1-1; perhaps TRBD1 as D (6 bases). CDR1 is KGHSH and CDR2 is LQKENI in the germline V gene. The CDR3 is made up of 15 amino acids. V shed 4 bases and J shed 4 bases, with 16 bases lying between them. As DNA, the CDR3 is TGTGCCAGCTCACTACAGGGTTCGAAGGGCACTGAAGCTTTCTTT. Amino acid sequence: CASSLQGSKGTEAFF.

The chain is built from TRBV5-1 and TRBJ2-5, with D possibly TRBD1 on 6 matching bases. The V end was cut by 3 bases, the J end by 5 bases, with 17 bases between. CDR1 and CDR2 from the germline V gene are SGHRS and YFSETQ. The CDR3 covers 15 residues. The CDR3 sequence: CASSSQGRIWETQYF. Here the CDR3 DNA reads TGCGCCAGCAGCTCCCAGGGGCGGATCTGGGAGACCCAGTACTTC.

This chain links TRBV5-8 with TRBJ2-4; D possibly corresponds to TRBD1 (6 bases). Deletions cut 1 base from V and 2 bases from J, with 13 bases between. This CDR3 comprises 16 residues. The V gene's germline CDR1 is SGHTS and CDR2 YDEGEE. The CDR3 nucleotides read TGTGCCAGCAGCTTGAAAGGACAGACTTCCAAAAACATTCAGTACTTC. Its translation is CASSLKGQTSKNIQYF. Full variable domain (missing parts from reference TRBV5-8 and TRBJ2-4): EAGVTQSPTHLIKTRGQQATLRCSPISGHTSVYWYQQALGLGLQFLLWYDEGEERNRGNFPPRFSGRQFPNYSSELNVNALELEDSALYLCASSLKGQTSKNIQYFGAGTRLSVL.

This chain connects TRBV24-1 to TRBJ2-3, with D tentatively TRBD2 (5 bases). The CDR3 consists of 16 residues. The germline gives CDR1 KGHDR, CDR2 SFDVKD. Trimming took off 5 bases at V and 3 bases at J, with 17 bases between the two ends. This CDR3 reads CATSGELDGRTDTQYF. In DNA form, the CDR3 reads TGTGCCACCAGTGGGGAGCTCGACGGAAGGACAGATACGCAGTATTTT.

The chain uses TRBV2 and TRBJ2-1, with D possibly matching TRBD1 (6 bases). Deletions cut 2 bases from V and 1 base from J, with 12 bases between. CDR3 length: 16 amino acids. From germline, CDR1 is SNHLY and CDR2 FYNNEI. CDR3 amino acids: CASSERPRGSYNEQFF. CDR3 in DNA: TGTGCCAGCAGTGAAAGACCCAGGGGTTCCTACAATGAGCAGTTCTTC.

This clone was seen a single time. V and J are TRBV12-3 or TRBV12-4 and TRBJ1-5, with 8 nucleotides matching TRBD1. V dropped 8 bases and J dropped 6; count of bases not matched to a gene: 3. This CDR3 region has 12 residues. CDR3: CASGTGGQPQHF. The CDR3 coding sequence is TGTGCCAGCGGCACAGGGGGTCAGCCCCAGCATTTT.

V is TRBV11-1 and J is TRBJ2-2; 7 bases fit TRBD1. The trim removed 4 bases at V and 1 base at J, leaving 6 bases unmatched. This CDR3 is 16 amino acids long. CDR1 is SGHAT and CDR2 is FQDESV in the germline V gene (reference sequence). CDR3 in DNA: TGTGCCAGCAGCTCGCCGGGACAGATGAACACCGGGGAGCTGTTTTTT. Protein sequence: CASSSPGQMNTGELFF.

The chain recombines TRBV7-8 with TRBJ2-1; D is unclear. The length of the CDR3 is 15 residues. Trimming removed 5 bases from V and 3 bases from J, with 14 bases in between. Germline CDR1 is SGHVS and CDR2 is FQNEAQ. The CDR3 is CASSPSLRHYNEQFF. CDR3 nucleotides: TGTGCCAGCAGCCCCTCCCTTAGACACTACAATGAGCAGTTCTTC.

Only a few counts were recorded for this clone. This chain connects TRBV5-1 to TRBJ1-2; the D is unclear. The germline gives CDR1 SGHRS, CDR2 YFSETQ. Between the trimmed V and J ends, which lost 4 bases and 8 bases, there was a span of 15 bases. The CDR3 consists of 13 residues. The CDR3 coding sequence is TGCGCCAGCAGCCTTGAGCATGAGGGAGGCTACACCTTC. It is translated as CASSLEHEGGYTF.

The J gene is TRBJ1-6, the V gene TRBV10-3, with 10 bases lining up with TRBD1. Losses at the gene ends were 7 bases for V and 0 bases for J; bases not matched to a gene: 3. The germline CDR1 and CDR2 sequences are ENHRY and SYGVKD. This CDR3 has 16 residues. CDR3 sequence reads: CAIKGQGPSYNSPLHF. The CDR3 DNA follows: TGTGCCATCAAGGGACAGGGGCCCTCCTATAATTCACCCCTCCACTTT.

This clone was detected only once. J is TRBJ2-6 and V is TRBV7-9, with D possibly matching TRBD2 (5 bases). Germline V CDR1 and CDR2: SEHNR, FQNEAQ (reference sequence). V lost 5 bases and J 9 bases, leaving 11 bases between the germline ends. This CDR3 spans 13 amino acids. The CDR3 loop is CASSPFAGNVLTF. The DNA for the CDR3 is TGTGCCAGCAGCCCCTTTGCGGGCAACGTCCTGACTTTC.

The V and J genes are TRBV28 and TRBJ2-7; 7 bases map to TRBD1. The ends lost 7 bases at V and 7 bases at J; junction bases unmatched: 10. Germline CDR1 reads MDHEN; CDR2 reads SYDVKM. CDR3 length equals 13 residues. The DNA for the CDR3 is TGTGCCAGCAATTCCCACAGGGGTGGTGAGCAGTACGTC. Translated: CASNSHRGGEQYV.

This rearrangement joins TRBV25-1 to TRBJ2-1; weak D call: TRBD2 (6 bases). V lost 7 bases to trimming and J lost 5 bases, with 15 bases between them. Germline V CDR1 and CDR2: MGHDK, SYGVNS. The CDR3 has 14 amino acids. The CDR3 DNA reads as TGTGCCAGCAAAGATGGTAGCGGAAACAATGAGCAGTTCTTC. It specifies CASKDGSGNNEQFF.

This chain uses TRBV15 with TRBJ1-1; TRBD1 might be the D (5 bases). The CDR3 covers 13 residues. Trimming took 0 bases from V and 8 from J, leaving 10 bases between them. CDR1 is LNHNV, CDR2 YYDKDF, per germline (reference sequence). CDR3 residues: CATSRDGRGEAFF. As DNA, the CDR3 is TGTGCCACCAGCAGAGACGGGAGGGGAGAAGCTTTCTTT.

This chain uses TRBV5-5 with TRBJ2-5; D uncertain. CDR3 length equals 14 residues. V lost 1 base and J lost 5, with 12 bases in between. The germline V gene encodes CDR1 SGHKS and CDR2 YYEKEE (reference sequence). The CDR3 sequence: CASSLLRSPETQYF. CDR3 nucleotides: TGTGCCAGCAGCTTGCTGAGGTCTCCGGAGACCCAGTACTTC.

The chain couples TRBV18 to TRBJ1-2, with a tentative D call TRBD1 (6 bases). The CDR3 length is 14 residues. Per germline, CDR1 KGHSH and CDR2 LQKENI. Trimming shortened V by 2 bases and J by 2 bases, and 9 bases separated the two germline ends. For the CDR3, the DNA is TGTGCCAGCTCACCAACAGGGAGAAACTATGGCTACACCTTC. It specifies CASSPTGRNYGYTF.

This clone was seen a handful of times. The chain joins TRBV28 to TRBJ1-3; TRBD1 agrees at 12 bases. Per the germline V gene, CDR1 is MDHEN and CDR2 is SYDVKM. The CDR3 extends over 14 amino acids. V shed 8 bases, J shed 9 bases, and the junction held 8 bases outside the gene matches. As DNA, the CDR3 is TGTGCCAGCGGGACAGGGGGCGGGTATGGCACCATATATTTT. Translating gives CASGTGGGYGTIYF.

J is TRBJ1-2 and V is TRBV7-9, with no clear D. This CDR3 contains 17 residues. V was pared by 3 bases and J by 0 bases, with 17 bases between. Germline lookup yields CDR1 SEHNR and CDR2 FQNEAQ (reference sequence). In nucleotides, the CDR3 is TGTGCCAGCAGCTTTACGATCGGTGAGAGTCCTAACTATGGCTACACCTTC. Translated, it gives CASSFTIGESPNYGYTF.

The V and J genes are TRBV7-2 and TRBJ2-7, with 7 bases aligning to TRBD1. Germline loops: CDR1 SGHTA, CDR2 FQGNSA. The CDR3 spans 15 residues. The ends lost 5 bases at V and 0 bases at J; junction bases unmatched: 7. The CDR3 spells CASSVRGDSSYEQYF. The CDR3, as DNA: TGTGCCAGCAGCGTTAGAGGGGACAGCTCCTACGAGCAGTACTTC.

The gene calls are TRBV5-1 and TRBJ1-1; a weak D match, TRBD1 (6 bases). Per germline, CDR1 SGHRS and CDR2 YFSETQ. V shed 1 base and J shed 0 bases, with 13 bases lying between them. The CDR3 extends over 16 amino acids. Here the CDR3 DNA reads TGCGCCAGCAGCTTGTTCCAGAGGGGGTTGAACACTGAAGCTTTCTTT. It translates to CASSLFQRGLNTEAFF. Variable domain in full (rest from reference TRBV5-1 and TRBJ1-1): KAGVTQTPRYLIKTRGQQVTLSCSPISGHRSVSWYQQTPGQGLQFLFEYFSETQRNKGNFPGRFSGRQFSNSRSEMNVSTLELGDSALYLCASSLFQRGLNTEAFFGQGTRLTVV.